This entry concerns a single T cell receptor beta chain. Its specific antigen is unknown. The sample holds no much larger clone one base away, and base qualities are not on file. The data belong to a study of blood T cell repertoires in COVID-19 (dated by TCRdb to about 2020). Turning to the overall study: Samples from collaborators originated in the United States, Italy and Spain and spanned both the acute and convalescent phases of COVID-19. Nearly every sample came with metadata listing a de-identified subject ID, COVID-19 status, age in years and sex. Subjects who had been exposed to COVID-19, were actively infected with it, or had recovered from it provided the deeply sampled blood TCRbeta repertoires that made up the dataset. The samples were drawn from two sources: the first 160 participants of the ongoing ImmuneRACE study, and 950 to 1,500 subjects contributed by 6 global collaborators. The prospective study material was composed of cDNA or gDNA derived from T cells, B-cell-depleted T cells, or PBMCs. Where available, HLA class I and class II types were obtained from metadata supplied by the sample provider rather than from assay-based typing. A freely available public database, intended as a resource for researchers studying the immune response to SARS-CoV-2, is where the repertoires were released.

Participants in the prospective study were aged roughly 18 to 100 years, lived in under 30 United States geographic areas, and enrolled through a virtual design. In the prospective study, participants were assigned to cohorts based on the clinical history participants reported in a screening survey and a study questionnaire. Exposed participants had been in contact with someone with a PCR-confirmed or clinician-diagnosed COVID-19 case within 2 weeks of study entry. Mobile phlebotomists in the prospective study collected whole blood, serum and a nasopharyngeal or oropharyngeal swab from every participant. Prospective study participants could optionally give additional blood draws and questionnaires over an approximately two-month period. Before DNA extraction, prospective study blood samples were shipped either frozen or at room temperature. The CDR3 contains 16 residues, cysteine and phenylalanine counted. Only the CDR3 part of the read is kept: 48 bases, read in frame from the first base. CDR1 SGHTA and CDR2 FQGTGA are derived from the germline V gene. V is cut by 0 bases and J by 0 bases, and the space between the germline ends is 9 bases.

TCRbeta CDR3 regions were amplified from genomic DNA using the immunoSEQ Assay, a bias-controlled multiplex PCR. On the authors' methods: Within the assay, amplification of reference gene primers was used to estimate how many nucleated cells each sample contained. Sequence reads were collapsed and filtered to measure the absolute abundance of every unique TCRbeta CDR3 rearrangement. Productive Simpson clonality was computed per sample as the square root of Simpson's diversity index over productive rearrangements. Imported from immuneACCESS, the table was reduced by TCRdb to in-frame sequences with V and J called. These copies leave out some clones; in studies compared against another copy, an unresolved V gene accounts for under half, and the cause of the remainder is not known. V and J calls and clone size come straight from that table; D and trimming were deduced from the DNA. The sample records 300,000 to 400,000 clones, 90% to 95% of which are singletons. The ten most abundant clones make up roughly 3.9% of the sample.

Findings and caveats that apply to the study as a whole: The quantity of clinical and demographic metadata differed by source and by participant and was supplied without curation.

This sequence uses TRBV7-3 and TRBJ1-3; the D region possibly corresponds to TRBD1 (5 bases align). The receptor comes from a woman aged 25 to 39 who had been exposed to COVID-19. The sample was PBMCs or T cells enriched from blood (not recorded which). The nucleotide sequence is TGTGCCAGCAGCTTAACGGCGGGGGGCTCTGGAAACACCATATATTTT. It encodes CASSLTAGGSGNTIYF.